Here is one T cell receptor beta chain with its context. This record comes from a study of control samples from healthy donors and cancer patients. This table comes from immunoSEQ multiplex PCR, and its TCRdb copy is limited to in-frame clones, with some not included. Of more than 65,000 clones in the sample, roughly 82% were seen once. Per germline, CDR1 KGHSH and CDR2 LQKENI. V lost 4 bases and J lost 4, with 13 bases in between. This CDR3 has 15 amino acids. The gene calls are TRBV18 and TRBJ2-2; a possible D gene is TRBD1 (5 bases). This receptor was identified in a man between 45 and 60 years old in good health. Sequencing used blood. Here the CDR3 reads CASSRQRQTTGELFF. In DNA form, the CDR3 reads TGTGCCAGCTCACGACAGCGACAGACCACCGGGGAGCTGTTTTTT. Looking up the rest from reference TRBV18 and TRBJ2-2 gives the full variable domain: NAGVMQNPRHLVRRRGQEARLRCSPMKGHSHVYWYRQLPEEGLKFMVYLQKENIIDESGMPKERFSAEFPKEGPSILRIQQVVRGDSAAYFCASSRQRQTTGELFFGEGSRLTVL.